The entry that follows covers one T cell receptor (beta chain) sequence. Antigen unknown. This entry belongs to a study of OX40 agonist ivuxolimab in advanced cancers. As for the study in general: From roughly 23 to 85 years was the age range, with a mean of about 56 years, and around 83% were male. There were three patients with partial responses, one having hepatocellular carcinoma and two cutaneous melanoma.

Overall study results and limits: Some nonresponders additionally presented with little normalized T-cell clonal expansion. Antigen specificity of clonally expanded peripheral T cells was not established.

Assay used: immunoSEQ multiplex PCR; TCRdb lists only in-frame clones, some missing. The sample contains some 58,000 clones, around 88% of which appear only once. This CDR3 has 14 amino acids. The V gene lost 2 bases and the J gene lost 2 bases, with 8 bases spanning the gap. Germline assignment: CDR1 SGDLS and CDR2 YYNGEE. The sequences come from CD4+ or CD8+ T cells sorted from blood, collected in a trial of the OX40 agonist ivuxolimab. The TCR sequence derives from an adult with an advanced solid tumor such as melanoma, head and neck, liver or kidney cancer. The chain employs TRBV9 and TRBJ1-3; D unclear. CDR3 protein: CASSVLEAGNTIYF. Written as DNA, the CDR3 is TGTGCCAGCAGCGTCCTCGAAGCTGGAAACACCATATATTTT.